This T cell receptor beta chain was obtained from a study of PD-1 blockade in classical Hodgkin lymphoma. Each patient's relapse followed autologous stem cell transplantation, and brentuximab vedotin exposure varied. Profiled with immunoSEQ multiplex PCR; TCRdb holds only in-frame clones, not every one. The sample holds about 94,000 clones, approximately 92% seen once. CDR1 and CDR2 from the germline V gene are MNHNS and SASEGT. The CDR3 has 17 residues. Trimming at V came to 2 bases and at J to 4 bases, leaving 6 bases not matched to a gene. The rearrangement joins TRBV6-1 to TRBJ2-2, with 11 bases that match TRBD2. The sample was peripheral blood mononuclear cells (PBMCs), taken before the second cycle of nivolumab. The TCR originated in a human donor with classical Hodgkin lymphoma. CDR3 sequence (DNA): TGTGCCAGCAGTGAATGGGGGACTAGCGGCTCCACCGGGGAGCTGTTTTTT. Encoded protein: CASSEWGTSGSTGELFF.